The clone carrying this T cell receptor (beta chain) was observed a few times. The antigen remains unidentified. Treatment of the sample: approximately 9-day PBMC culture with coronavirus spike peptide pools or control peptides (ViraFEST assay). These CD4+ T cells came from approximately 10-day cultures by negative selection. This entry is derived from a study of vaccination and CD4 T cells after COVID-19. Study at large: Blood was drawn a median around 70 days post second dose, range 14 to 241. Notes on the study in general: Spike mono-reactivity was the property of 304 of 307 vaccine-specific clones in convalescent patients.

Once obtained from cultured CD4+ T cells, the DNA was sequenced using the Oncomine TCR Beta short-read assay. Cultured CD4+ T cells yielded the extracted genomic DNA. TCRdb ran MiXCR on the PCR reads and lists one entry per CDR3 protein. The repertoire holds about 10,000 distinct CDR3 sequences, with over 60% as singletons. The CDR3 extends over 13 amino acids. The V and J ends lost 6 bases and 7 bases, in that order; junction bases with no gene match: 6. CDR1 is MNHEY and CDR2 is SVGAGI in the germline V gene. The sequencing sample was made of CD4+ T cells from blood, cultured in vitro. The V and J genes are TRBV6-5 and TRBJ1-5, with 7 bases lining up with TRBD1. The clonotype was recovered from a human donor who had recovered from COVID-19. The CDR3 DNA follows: TGTGCCAGCAGCTACACAGGGGACCAGCCCCAGCATTTT. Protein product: CASSYTGDQPQHF.